The rows below give T cell receptor beta chains drawn from one sample of a study of T cell repertoires in cytomegalovirus infection. TCRdb passed the reads through MiXCR, listing each CDR3 protein once. The profile shows approximately 110,000 distinct CDR3 sequences, 32% of them singletons. These receptors' targets are unknown. Specimen: CD8+ T cells from cultured PBMCs, collected from culture after CMV antigen stimulation. All receptors come from a human donor in good health (CMV status not recorded). Some clones in this sample may be carry-over from other donors' samples. The CDR3 runs from the conserved cysteine through the conserved F or W. Each record gives: V gene, clone size, J gene, D gene, CDR3 protein, CDR3 DNA. The D gene is left open where the match is weak. A clone size is listed for some rows: how often the clone was seen (once, few, many), or a class if it is expanded.

v_call: TRBV7-2; clone_size: many; j_call: TRBJ1-6; d_call: NA; cdr3_aa: CASSLVTVAQNPNSPLHF; cdr3_nt: TGTGCCAGCAGCTTAGTGACAGTAGCTCAAAATCCCAATTCACCCCTCCACTTT
v_call: TRBV6-2/TRBV6-3; clone_size: many; j_call: TRBJ1-1; d_call: NA; cdr3_aa: CASSVAAGNTEAFF; cdr3_nt: TGTGCCAGCAGTGTAGCAGCGGGCAACACTGAAGCTTTCTTT
v_call: TRBV7-2; clone_size: many; j_call: TRBJ1-1; d_call: TRBD1; cdr3_aa: CASSPSPGTGTEAFF; cdr3_nt: TGTGCCAGCAGCCCCTCACCCGGGACAGGGACTGAAGCTTTCTTT
v_call: TRBV5-6; clone_size: NA; j_call: TRBJ1-4; d_call: NA; cdr3_aa: CASSLYTPGGKLFF; cdr3_nt: TGTGCCAGCAGCTTGTATACCCCCGGCGGGAAACTGTTTTTT
v_call: TRBV20-1; clone_size: few; j_call: TRBJ2-5; d_call: NA; cdr3_aa: CSVLTPDGRETQYF; cdr3_nt: TGCAGTGTCCTAACCCCGGACGGAAGAGAGACCCAGTACTTC
v_call: TRBV5-8; clone_size: NA; j_call: TRBJ2-4; d_call: NA; cdr3_aa: CASSLDGYIQYF; cdr3_nt: TGTGCCAGCAGCTTGGATGGATACATTCAGTACTTC
v_call: TRBV28; clone_size: few; j_call: TRBJ1-1; d_call: NA; cdr3_aa: CASSFPRERGTEAFF; cdr3_nt: TGTGCCAGCAGTTTCCCCAGGGAGCGGGGCACTGAAGCTTTCTTT
v_call: TRBV5-5; clone_size: NA; j_call: TRBJ2-1; d_call: TRBD1; cdr3_aa: CASSGTGGGSYNEQFF; cdr3_nt: TGTGCCAGCAGCGGGACAGGGGGTGGTTCATACAATGAGCAGTTCTTC
v_call: TRBV2; clone_size: NA; j_call: TRBJ1-6; d_call: TRBD1; cdr3_aa: CASSVRQGNSPLHF; cdr3_nt: TGTGCCAGCAGTGTCCGACAGGGAAATTCACCCCTCCACTTT
v_call: TRBV28; clone_size: NA; j_call: TRBJ1-1; d_call: NA; cdr3_aa: CASSFMAGIGNTEAFF; cdr3_nt: TGTGCCAGCAGTTTTATGGCGGGGATTGGGAACACTGAAGCTTTCTTT
v_call: TRBV4-3; clone_size: many; j_call: TRBJ2-7; d_call: TRBD1; cdr3_aa: CASSQARTGLYEQYF; cdr3_nt: TGCGCCAGCAGCCAAGCAAGGACAGGACTCTACGAGCAGTACTTC
v_call: TRBV10-3; clone_size: NA; j_call: TRBJ2-3; d_call: NA; cdr3_aa: CAISDSMSTDTQYF; cdr3_nt: TGTGCCATCAGTGACTCCATGAGCACAGATACGCAGTATTTT
v_call: TRBV20-1; clone_size: NA; j_call: TRBJ2-7; d_call: TRBD1; cdr3_aa: CSARGDRAYEQYF; cdr3_nt: TGCAGTGCTAGGGGGGACAGGGCCTACGAGCAGTACTTC
v_call: TRBV13; clone_size: NA; j_call: TRBJ1-1; d_call: TRBD1; cdr3_aa: CASSFQGVVTEAFF; cdr3_nt: TGTGCCAGCAGCTTTCAGGGGGTGGTCACTGAAGCTTTCTTT
v_call: TRBV5-4; clone_size: many; j_call: TRBJ2-5; d_call: NA; cdr3_aa: CASSSLSGYQETQYF; cdr3_nt: TGTGCCAGCAGCTCCCTTAGCGGTTACCAAGAGACCCAGTACTTC
v_call: TRBV12-3/TRBV12-4; clone_size: many; j_call: TRBJ2-2; d_call: NA; cdr3_aa: CASSLLGTGELFF; cdr3_nt: TGTGCCAGCAGTCTCCTTGGCACCGGGGAGCTGTTTTTT
v_call: TRBV4-1; clone_size: NA; j_call: TRBJ2-2; d_call: NA; cdr3_aa: CASSPYAITGELFF; cdr3_nt: TGCGCGAGCAGCCCCTATGCGATAACCGGGGAGCTGTTTTTT
v_call: TRBV7-8; clone_size: many; j_call: TRBJ2-7; d_call: NA; cdr3_aa: CASSARDIGYEQYF; cdr3_nt: TGTGCCAGCAGCGCCCGGGACATAGGCTACGAGCAGTACTTC
v_call: TRBV2; clone_size: NA; j_call: TRBJ1-2; d_call: NA; cdr3_aa: CAIYDGARGYTF; cdr3_nt: TGTGCCATTTACGACGGAGCGCGAGGCTACACCTTC
v_call: TRBV20-1; clone_size: NA; j_call: TRBJ2-7; d_call: NA; cdr3_aa: CSARDRTPYEQYF; cdr3_nt: TGCAGTGCTAGAGACCGGACACCCTACGAGCAGTACTTC
v_call: TRBV19; clone_size: NA; j_call: TRBJ1-2; d_call: TRBD1; cdr3_aa: CVSSGQGAHYGYTF; cdr3_nt: TGTGTCAGTAGTGGACAGGGGGCGCACTATGGCTACACCTTC
v_call: TRBV7-9; clone_size: NA; j_call: TRBJ1-2; d_call: TRBD1; cdr3_aa: CASPRTGGHYNYGYTF; cdr3_nt: TGTGCCAGTCCGAGGACAGGGGGACATTATAACTATGGCTACACCTTC
v_call: TRBV6-1; clone_size: few; j_call: TRBJ2-7; d_call: NA; cdr3_aa: CASSEAPLETYEQYF; cdr3_nt: TGTGCCAGCAGTGAAGCCCCCCTAGAGACCTACGAGCAGTACTTC
v_call: TRBV2; clone_size: NA; j_call: TRBJ1-1; d_call: TRBD1; cdr3_aa: CASREGQGVFEAFF; cdr3_nt: TGTGCCAGCAGGGAAGGACAGGGGGTGTTTGAAGCTTTCTTT
v_call: TRBV5-1; clone_size: NA; j_call: TRBJ2-4; d_call: NA; cdr3_aa: CASSPLNWIGGGQNIQYF; cdr3_nt: TGCGCCAGCAGCCCGCTAAATTGGATCGGCGGGGGCCAAAACATTCAGTACTTC
v_call: TRBV6-1; clone_size: NA; j_call: TRBJ1-6; d_call: NA; cdr3_aa: CASGSGATNSPLHF; cdr3_nt: TGTGCCAGCGGCAGTGGTGCAACTAATTCACCCCTCCACTTT
v_call: TRBV7-8; clone_size: many; j_call: TRBJ2-2; d_call: TRBD1; cdr3_aa: CASSLVAGGAGGELFF; cdr3_nt: TGTGCCAGCAGCTTAGTTGCAGGGGGCGCGGGCGGGGAGCTGTTTTTT
v_call: TRBV7-2; clone_size: NA; j_call: TRBJ2-3; d_call: TRBD2; cdr3_aa: CASSTPSGITDTQYF; cdr3_nt: TGTGCCAGCAGCACTCCTAGCGGAATCACAGATACGCAGTATTTT